A single T cell receptor (beta chain) is shown here with its context. This clonotype was seen ten or more times. Its antigen is unknown. Within one base of it there is no much larger clone, and no base qualities were kept. The record originates from a study of T-cell memory formation after mild COVID-19 (dated by TCRdb to about 2021). With respect to the entire study: Most TCR sequence clusters were specific to one of the two donors. In two donors, T-cell clones that expanded and contracted after mild COVID-19 were tracked by sequencing TCRalpha and TCRbeta repertoires over time. Two young, previously healthy adult volunteers made up the cohort, one male and one female. What the study reported, not specific to this receptor: Contracting CD4+ clones were located mainly in the CM and EM memory subsets, whereas CD8+ clones were found to be enriched in EMRA. Only a couple of mild cases were covered in the study, and larger cohorts including severe cases with pre-infection samples were considered necessary. Whether the second-wave clones peaking on day 37 were SARS-CoV-2 specific was not confirmed. Some responding clones were detected in pre-infection memory, which suggested that pre-existing cross-reactive memory T cells had joined the SARS-CoV-2 response. Clones that contracted from day 15 to 85 showed balanced CD4/CD8 phenotypes, whereas a second wave of clones that expanded from day 15 to 37 leaned towards CD4+.

This sample was sequenced with an Illumina NovaSeq 6000. cDNA libraries for TCRalpha and TCRbeta were prepared by 5'RACE using constant-segment primers, with sample barcodes and unique molecular identifiers added. RNA was extracted from every sample with Trizol reagent. Libraries were amplified in two PCR steps, with a second sample barcode and Illumina TruSeq adapters added in the second step. Libraries were sequenced on an Illumina NovaSeq with 2 x 150 bp paired-end reads. Concerning the study's data processing: Reads were demultiplexed and collapsed into UMI-guided consensus sequences with migec v1.2.7. Using mixcr v2.1.11, UMI consensuses were aligned to TRA and TRB V and J templates and then assembled into clonotypes. Expanded or contracted clonotypes were those called significant by both edgeR and NoisET, with noise models trained on biological replicates. For edgeR calls, the thresholds were a false discovery rate-adjusted p below 0.01 and a log2 fold-change of 1. PCA with hierarchical clustering of max-normalized trajectories of the 1000 most abundant clonotypes was used as exploratory dynamics analysis. The CD4 or CD8 phenotype of responding clones was assigned using the separately sequenced CD4+ and CD8+ repertoires. TCRdb applied fastp at Q25 and MiXCR to the public reads, then kept only in-frame beta chains. Rows matching on CDR3 protein sequence are summarized as one entry with the most common DNA and genes. These V and J calls are TCRdb output, not the study's own analysis. This sample holds approximately 150,000 distinct CDR3 sequences; around 5.8% were observed only once. The biggest ten clones account for roughly 2.1% of the sample.

Ficoll-Paque density gradient centrifugation was used to isolate PBMCs. V lost 6 bases and J lost 5 bases, and the count of bases not matched to a germline gene is 6. There are 13 amino acids in the CDR3, from cysteine to phenylalanine inclusive. Only the CDR3 DNA is retained, 39 bases long and in frame from the first base. The TCR was taken from an adult woman who had mild COVID-19 (a few samples of this study predate the infection). The sample titles of this study are shuffled in the database, so cell type and time point are left out; the donor was told from shared clones. The specimen sequenced was PBMCs or a T cell subset sorted from them (not recorded which). The V gene is TRBV12-3 or TRBV12-4 and the J gene is TRBJ2-7, and 8 junction bases match TRBD1. The DNA is TGTGCCAGCAGCCATTCGACAGGGGACGAGCAGTACTTC. Its protein is CASSHSTGDEQYF.